The sequence of this TCR beta chain was determined in a study of T cell changes during pregnancy in multiple sclerosis. Profiling relied on immunoSEQ multiplex PCR, and the TCRdb table lists in-frame clones only, not all of them. The repertoire holds approximately 100,000 clones, with 90% to 95% as singletons. V shed 7 bases and J 5 bases; nucleotides not matched to a gene: 7. CDR1 MNHNS and CDR2 SASEGT come from the germline V gene. The CDR3 sequence is 13 residues long. V and J are TRBV6-1 and TRBJ2-7; 8 positions agree with TRBD1. The sample was peripheral blood, taken before pregnancy. This sequence was found in a female donor with multiple sclerosis, enrolled in a pregnancy study. This CDR3 reads CASIWTGRNEQYF. DNA for the CDR3: TGTGCCAGCATTTGGACAGGGCGTAACGAGCAGTACTTC.